This T cell receptor (beta chain) was recorded in a study of regulatory T cells in long-lasting Graves disease. This clonotype was seen many times. The time point here: newly diagnosed GD, antithyroid drugs for less than 3 months. TCR sequences were obtained from RNA taken from PBMCs. Library construction for TCR beta used iRepertoire HTBI primers and Arm-PCR of CDR3 regions. One entry per CDR3 protein results from TCRdb running MiXCR on the multiplex PCR reads. The table has 500,000 to 700,000 distinct CDR3 sequences, around 17% seen once. V shed 1 base and J shed 5 bases, with 15 bases lying between them. The CDR3 covers 16 residues. The same specimen was also included in a second study, on T cells in Graves' hyperthyroidism and ophthalmopathy.

Source: peripheral blood mononuclear cells (PBMCs), taken at new diagnosis, from a patient treated with antithyroid drugs. This clonotype originated in a woman aged 25 to 39 with Graves disease. The chain carries TRBV12-3 or TRBV12-4 and TRBJ1-5; D is unresolved. CDR3 amino acids: CASSLGPGGRDQPQHF. The CDR3 DNA reads as TGTGCCAGCAGTTTAGGACCAGGAGGGCGAGATCAGCCCCAGCATTTT.